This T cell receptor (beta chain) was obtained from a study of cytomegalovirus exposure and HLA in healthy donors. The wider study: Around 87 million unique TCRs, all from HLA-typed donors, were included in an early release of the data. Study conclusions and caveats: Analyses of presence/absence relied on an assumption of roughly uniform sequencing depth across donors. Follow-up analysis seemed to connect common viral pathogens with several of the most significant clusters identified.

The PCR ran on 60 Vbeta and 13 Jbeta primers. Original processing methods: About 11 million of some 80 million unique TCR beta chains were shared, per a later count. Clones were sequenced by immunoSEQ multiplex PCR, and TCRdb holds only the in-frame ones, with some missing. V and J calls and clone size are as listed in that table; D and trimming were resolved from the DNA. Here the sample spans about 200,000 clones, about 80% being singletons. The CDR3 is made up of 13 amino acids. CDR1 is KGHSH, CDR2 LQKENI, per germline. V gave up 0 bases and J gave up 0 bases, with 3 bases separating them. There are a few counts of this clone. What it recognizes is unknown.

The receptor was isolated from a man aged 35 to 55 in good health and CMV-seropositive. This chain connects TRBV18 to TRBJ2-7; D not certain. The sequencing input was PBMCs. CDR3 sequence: CASSPPSSYEQYF. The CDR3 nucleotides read TGTGCCAGCTCACCACCGAGCTCCTACGAGCAGTACTTC.